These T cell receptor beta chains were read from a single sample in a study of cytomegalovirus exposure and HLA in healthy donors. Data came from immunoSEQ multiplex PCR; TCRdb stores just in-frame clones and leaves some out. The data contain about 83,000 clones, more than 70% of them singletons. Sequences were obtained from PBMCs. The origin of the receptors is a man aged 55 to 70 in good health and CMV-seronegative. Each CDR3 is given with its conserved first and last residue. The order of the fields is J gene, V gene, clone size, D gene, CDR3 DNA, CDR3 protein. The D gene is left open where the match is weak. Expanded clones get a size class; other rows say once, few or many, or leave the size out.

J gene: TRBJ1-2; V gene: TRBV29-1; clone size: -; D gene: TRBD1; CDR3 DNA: TGCAGCGTTAACAGGGGCGAGGTAGGCTACACCTTC; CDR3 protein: CSVNRGEVGYTF
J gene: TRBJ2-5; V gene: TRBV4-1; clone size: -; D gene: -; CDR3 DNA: TGCGCCAGCAGCCAAGCAGGGTTAGAGACCCAGTACTTC; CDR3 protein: CASSQAGLETQYF
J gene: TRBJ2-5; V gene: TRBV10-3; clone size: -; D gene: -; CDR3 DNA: TGTGCCATCAGTGATATCGGGGGGCCACACTCGCAAAAGACCCAGTACTTC; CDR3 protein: CAISDIGGPHSQKTQYF
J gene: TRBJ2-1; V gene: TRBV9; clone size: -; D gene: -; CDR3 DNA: TGTGCCAGCAGCCTTTGGACTGGTAATGAGCAGTTCTTC; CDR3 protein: CASSLWTGNEQFF
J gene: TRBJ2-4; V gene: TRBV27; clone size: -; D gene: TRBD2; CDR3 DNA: TGTGCCAGCAGTCCCACGCTAGCGGGGGGGCAATACATTCAGTACTTC; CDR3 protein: CASSPTLAGGQYIQYF
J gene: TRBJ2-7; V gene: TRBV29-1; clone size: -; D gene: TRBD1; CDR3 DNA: TGCAGCGTCAAGGGACAGGGGGCAAACTACGAGCAGTACTTC; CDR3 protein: CSVKGQGANYEQYF
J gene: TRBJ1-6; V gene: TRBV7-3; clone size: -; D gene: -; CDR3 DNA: TGTGCCAGCAGCTTAGCGACAGCAAATTCACCCCTCCACTTT; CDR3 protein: CASSLATANSPLHF
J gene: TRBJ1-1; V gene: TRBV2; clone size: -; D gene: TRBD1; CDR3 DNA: TGTGCCAGCAGTCCCGGGACAGGGTTCGAAACTGAAGCTTTCTTT; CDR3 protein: CASSPGTGFETEAFF
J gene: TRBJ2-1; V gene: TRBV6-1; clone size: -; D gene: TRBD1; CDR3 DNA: TGTGCCAGCATCACAGGGGGCGTTGACAATGAGCAGTTCTTC; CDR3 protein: CASITGGVDNEQFF
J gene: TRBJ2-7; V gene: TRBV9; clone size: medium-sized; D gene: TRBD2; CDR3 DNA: TGTGCCAGCAGCGTAGCGGGAGGGGACGAGCAGTACTTC; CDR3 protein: CASSVAGGDEQYF
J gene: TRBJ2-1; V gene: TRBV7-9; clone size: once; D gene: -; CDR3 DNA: TGTTCCAGCGCTCCCAGGGCGGGAAAGCAGTTCTTC; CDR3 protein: CSSAPRAGKQFF
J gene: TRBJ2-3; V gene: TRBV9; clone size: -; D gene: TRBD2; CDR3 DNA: TGTGCCAGCAGCGCAGCGGGGGGAGCAGATACGCAGTATTTT; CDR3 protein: CASSAAGGADTQYF
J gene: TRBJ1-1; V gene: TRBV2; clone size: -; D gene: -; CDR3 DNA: TGTGCCAGCAGTGGGGTGTCCAGGAAGCCTGAAGCTTTCTTT; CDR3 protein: CASSGVSRKPEAFF
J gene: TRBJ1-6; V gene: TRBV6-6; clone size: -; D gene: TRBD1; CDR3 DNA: TGTGCCAGCGGGACGGACAGGGGGAATTCACCCCTCCACTTT; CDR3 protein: CASGTDRGNSPLHF
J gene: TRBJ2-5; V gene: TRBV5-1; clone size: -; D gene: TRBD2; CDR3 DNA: TGCGCCAGCACCTTACTGACTAGCGGGGCGGAAGAGACCCAGTACTTC; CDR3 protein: CASTLLTSGAEETQYF
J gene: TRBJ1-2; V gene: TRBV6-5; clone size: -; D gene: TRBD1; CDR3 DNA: TGTGCCAGCAGGGACCCGGGACAGGGGGATGGCTACACCTTC; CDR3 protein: CASRDPGQGDGYTF
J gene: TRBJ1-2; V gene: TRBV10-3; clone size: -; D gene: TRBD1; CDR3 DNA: TGTGCCATCAGTCCGGGACAGGGGGCTAACGGTGGCTACACCTTC; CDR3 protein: CAISPGQGANGGYTF
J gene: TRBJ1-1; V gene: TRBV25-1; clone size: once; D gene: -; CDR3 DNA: TGTGCCAGCAGTGAATCGGGGAAAACGGGTACTGAAGCTTTCTTT; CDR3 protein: CASSESGKTGTEAFF
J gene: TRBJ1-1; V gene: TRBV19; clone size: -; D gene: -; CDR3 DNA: TGTGCCAGTAGTTCCCTCTTAAGTAGTGAAGCTTTCTTT; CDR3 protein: CASSSLLSSEAFF
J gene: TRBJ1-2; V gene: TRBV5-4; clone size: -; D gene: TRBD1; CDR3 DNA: TGTGCCAGCAGCACACCGGGACAGATTAACTATGGCTACACCTTC; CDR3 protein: CASSTPGQINYGYTF